This TCR beta chain was identified in a study of T cell responses to AZD1222 COVID-19 vaccine. TCRdb's copy holds only in-frame clones and misses some; the assay was immunoSEQ multiplex PCR. In the table there are some 140,000 clones, about 91% of which are singletons. Study-level results: Mapped onto spike, vaccine-associated CD4 TCRs spanned it and were dominant at 160-218 and 743-854.

In germline, CDR1 is MRHNA, CDR2 SNTAGT. The length of the CDR3 is 15 residues. The germline V and J ends were trimmed by 1 base and 8 bases, with 17 bases remaining between them. This clone was seen a single time. The antigen is unknown. The sequence was collected from an adult in good health. This chain connects TRBV6-4 to TRBJ1-2; D not resolved. The specimen was peripheral blood, collected on day 0 of AZD1222 vaccination. CDR3 loop: CASSDFHGSLQGYTF. CDR3 DNA: TGTGCCAGCAGTGACTTCCACGGGTCGTTGCAGGGCTACACCTTC.